This T cell receptor beta chain originates from a study of T cell repertoires in cytomegalovirus infection. For the study at large: Public TCR beta signature analysis indicated the presence of both CMV infection and matching HLA type. Whole-study results and caveats: In two of eight donors, the top clonotype was HLA-C-restricted CMV-specific.

TCRdb processed the reads anew with MiXCR; each CDR3 protein has one entry. The table shows about 85,000 distinct CDR3 sequences, with under 55% occurring only once. As concerns this clonotype: Its antigen is as yet unknown.

This clonotype was sampled from a human donor in good health (CMV status not recorded). Some clones in this sample may be carry-over from other donors' samples. Here the sequenced sample was CD8+ T cells from cultured PBMCs, taken from culture after CMV antigen stimulation.

The CDR3 bases are TGCAGTGCCATACTAGCAGATGCCCTTGGTCAGTACTTC. This sequence encodes CSAILADALGQYF. This rearrangement joins TRBV20-1 to TRBJ2-7, with a weak D call TRBD2 (6 bases). The germline gives CDR1 DFQATT, CDR2 SNEGSKA (reference sequence). The CDR3 has 13 amino acids. The V end lost 6 bases, the J end lost 10 bases, and 22 bases lay between the germline ends.